These 26 T cell receptor beta chains originate from one sample sequenced in a study of shared T cell receptors in the human thymus. The repertoire was sequenced with immunoSEQ multiplex PCR; TCRdb's copy has only in-frame clones and lacks some. Among 550,000 to 800,000 clones listed, approximately 83% were seen once. This sample was shared with a second study, whose subject was human thymus T cells.

Sequencing input: thymocytes. These receptors originate from a girl under two years old with a congenital heart defect.

This rearrangement joins TRBV4-3 to TRBJ1-3; tentatively, D is TRBD1 (6 bases). The CDR3 contains 15 residues. The V and J ends lost 1 base and 4 bases respectively, with 11 bases between them. From germline, CDR1 is LGHNA and CDR2 YSLEER. As DNA, the CDR3 is TGCGCCAGCAGCCAAGGCCGGGGGGCGGGAAACACCATATATTTT. It is translated as CASSQGRGAGNTIYF.

This clone was seen once. The chain links TRBV10-3 to TRBJ2-2, with 11 bases fitting TRBD2. The V gene end was trimmed by 2 bases and the J gene end by 4 bases; junction bases not matched to a gene: 9. In germline, CDR1 is ENHRY, CDR2 SYGVKD. This CDR3 contains 18 residues. The chain's CDR3 is CAISEPLVSGGATGELFF. CDR3 sequence (DNA): TGTGCCATCAGTGAGCCCTTGGTTAGCGGGGGGGCCACCGGGGAGCTGTTTTTT.

The rearrangement joins TRBV29-1 to TRBJ1-4, with 7 bases fitting TRBD1. The CDR3 spans 15 residues. Germline V lookup: CDR1 SQVTM, CDR2 ANQGSEA. J lost 6 bases, V lost 7 bases, and 14 bases had no gene match. CDR3 in DNA: TGCAGCGCGGACGGTTCCGGGACAGAGGATGAAAAACTGTTTTTT. Translated: CSADGSGTEDEKLFF.

The chain employs TRBV4-1 and TRBJ1-4, with TRBD1 matching over 9 bases. V gave up 1 base and J gave up 6 bases; unmatched junction bases: 18. This CDR3 spans 20 amino acids. Looked up from germline, CDR1 is MGHRA and CDR2 is YSYEKL. CDR3 protein: CASSQARQGQGEGKDEKLFF. In DNA form, the CDR3 reads TGCGCCAGCAGCCAAGCCCGACAGGGACAGGGTGAGGGTAAGGATGAAAAACTGTTTTTT.

The chain recombines TRBV7-9 with TRBJ2-5, with 9 bases that match TRBD1. This CDR3 has 17 amino acids. After removal of 5 bases from V and 0 bases from J, the junction contained 10 bases not matched to a gene. Germline CDR1 and CDR2: SEHNR and FQNEAQ (reference sequence). This CDR3 reads CASSLPDRGEYQETQYF. For the CDR3, the DNA is TGTGCCAGCAGCCTACCGGACAGGGGAGAGTACCAAGAGACCCAGTACTTC.

The count of this clone is one. This chain joins TRBV5-4 and TRBJ1-2, with TRBD1 as a possible D gene (6 bases). V was trimmed by 4 bases and J by 2 bases, leaving 18 bases between them. CDR1 is SGHNT and CDR2 is YYREEE in the germline V gene (reference sequence). This CDR3 comprises 16 residues. The CDR3 DNA follows: TGTGCCAGCAGCGCCTCTGGCGCAGGGGCAAACTATGGCTACACCTTC. Its protein product is CASSASGAGANYGYTF.

The chain couples TRBV14 to TRBJ2-7, with no clear D. The V and J ends lost 4 bases and 6 bases respectively, with 7 bases between them. This CDR3 has 11 amino acids. From germline, CDR1 is SGHDN and CDR2 FVKESK. CDR3 in DNA: TGTGCCAGCAGCCCCGGCGGCGAGCAGTACTTC. Residues: CASSPGGEQYF.

J is TRBJ1-6 and V is TRBV5-5; possibly TRBD1 for D (6 bases). The CDR3 contains 14 residues. The V gene lost 5 bases and the J gene lost 3 bases, with 9 bases spanning the gap. Germline lookup yields CDR1 SGHKS and CDR2 YYEKEE (reference sequence). CDR3 sequence: CASRGHNYNSPLHF. In nucleotides, the CDR3 is TGTGCCAGCAGGGGACACAACTATAATTCACCCCTCCACTTT.

This sequence joins TRBV5-4 and TRBJ2-3, with a tentative D call TRBD2 (5 bases). CDR1 and CDR2 from the germline V gene are SGHNT and YYREEE (reference sequence). This CDR3 has 14 residues. The ends were cut back, 2 bases at V and 4 bases at J, with 11 bases in the middle. The CDR3 DNA is TGTGCCAGCAGCTTCGGGGTATGGGCAGATACGCAGTATTTT. Its translation: CASSFGVWADTQYF.

The chain employs TRBV6-6 and TRBJ1-2; 10 bases line up with TRBD1. CDR1 and CDR2 from the germline V gene are MNHNY and SVGAGI (reference sequence). The junction had 8 bases not matched to a gene; V was cut back by 4 bases and J by 3 bases. This CDR3 is 16 amino acids long. CDR3 DNA: TGTGCCAGCAGTTTTGACCGGGACAGGGGAGACTATGGCTACACCTTC. Translating gives CASSFDRDRGDYGYTF.

V gene TRBV5-6 combines with J gene TRBJ1-2; tentative D call: TRBD1 (6 bases). Germline V gene lookup returns CDR1 SGHDT and CDR2 YYEEEE. Trimming shortened V by 4 bases and J by 4 bases, and 23 bases separated the two germline ends. There are 17 residues in the CDR3. CDR3 sequence: CASSRHGGADSTYGYTF. The CDR3 DNA sequence: TGTGCCAGCAGCCGACACGGGGGGGCAGACTCGACCTATGGCTACACCTTC.

V usage is TRBV28 and J usage is TRBJ1-1; 7 bases map to TRBD1. Germline loops: CDR1 MDHEN, CDR2 SYDVKM. The CDR3 extends over 15 amino acids. The junction had 5 bases not matched to a gene; V was cut back by 3 bases and J by 1 base. CDR3 amino acids: CASSLYGTANTEAFF. The CDR3 bases are TGTGCCAGCAGTTTGTATGGGACAGCGAACACTGAAGCTTTCTTT.

The chain couples TRBV9 to TRBJ1-4; TRBD1 is a possible D gene (5 bases). Germline V lookup: CDR1 SGDLS, CDR2 YYNGEE. The CDR3 runs to 16 residues. V was clipped by 1 base and J by 0 bases, with 10 bases between them. CDR3 bases: TGTGCCAGCAGCGTACGTGGGGGGACAACTAATGAAAAACTGTTTTTT. This sequence encodes CASSVRGGTTNEKLFF. Filled out from reference TRBV9 and TRBJ1-4, the complete variable domain reads DSGVTQTPKHLITATGQRVTLRCSPRSGDLSVYWYQQSLDQGLQFLIQYYNGEERAKGNILERFSAQQFPDLHSELNLSSLELGDSALYFCASSVRGGTTNEKLFFGSGTQLSVL.

This clone turned up a few times. CDR3 bases: TGTGCCAGCAGTTCCCCCTCCTCAGGGGACTCCTACGAGCAGTACTTC. Its translation is CASSSPSSGDSYEQYF. The chain couples TRBV28 to TRBJ2-7; D may be TRBD1 (6 bases). Trimming removed 4 bases from V and 0 bases from J, with 16 bases in between. The germline gives CDR1 MDHEN, CDR2 SYDVKM. The CDR3 sequence is 16 residues long.

This chain uses TRBV10-3 with TRBJ2-5; D is perhaps TRBD1 (5 bases). The CDR3 is 12 residues long. Per germline, CDR1 ENHRY and CDR2 SYGVKD. With 7 bases removed from V and 5 bases from J, the gap between germline ends came to 11 bases. The chain's CDR3 is CAIKGKDETQYF. The CDR3, as DNA: TGTGCCATCAAGGGGAAAGATGAGACCCAGTACTTC.

The chain uses TRBV5-1 and TRBJ2-7; no reliable D call. Trimming removed 2 bases at V and 0 bases at J, with 6 bases between. Looked up from germline, CDR1 is SGHRS and CDR2 is YFSETQ. This CDR3 has 13 amino acids. The chain's CDR3 is CASSFHSSYEQYF. For the CDR3, the DNA is TGCGCCAGCAGCTTTCATAGCTCCTACGAGCAGTACTTC.

This sequence joins TRBV28 and TRBJ1-4, with 12 bases identical to TRBD1. The germline CDR1 and CDR2 sequences are MDHEN and SYDVKM. Trimming removed 7 bases from V and 2 bases from J; junction bases left unmatched: 17. This CDR3 spans 20 amino acids. CDR3 nucleotides: TGTGCCAGCACCCCACCCCCCCCTGGGACAGGGGGCACGACTAATGAAAAACTGTTTTTT. This gives the protein CASTPPPPGTGGTTNEKLFF. The variable domain in full, with the rest retrieved from reference TRBV28 and TRBJ1-4, is DVKVTQSSRYLVKRTGEKVFLECVQDMDHENMFWYRQDPGLGLRLIYFSYDVKMKEKGDIPEGYSVSREKKERFSLILESASTNQTSMYLCASTPPPPGTGGTTNEKLFFGSGTQLSVL.

The chain joins TRBV5-1 to TRBJ2-1; 11 nucleotides match TRBD2. The CDR3 runs 19 residues. From germline, CDR1 is SGHRS and CDR2 YFSETQ. Trimming took 4 bases from V and 0 from J; bases not matched to a gene: 12. In DNA form, the CDR3 reads TGCGCCAGCAGCACGGGCTTTAGCGGGGGGGGCAGCTCCTACAATGAGCAGTTCTTC. Protein product: CASSTGFSGGGSSYNEQFF.

The chain joins TRBV5-1 to TRBJ2-1; the match to TRBD2 covers 9 bases. Germline V gives CDR1 SGHRS, CDR2 YFSETQ. Trimming cost V 2 bases and J 7 bases; bases outside gene matches: 7. This CDR3 region has 15 residues. CDR3 sequence reads: CASSLGLAGSNEQFF. The CDR3 nucleotides read TGCGCCAGCAGCTTAGGCCTAGCGGGGAGTAATGAGCAGTTCTTC.

This chain connects TRBV4-2 to TRBJ2-3, with 8 bases matching TRBD2. J lost 2 bases, V lost 1 base, and 14 bases had no gene match. The CDR3 has 19 amino acids. Germline V gives CDR1 LGHNA, CDR2 YNFKEQ. The CDR3 reads CASSQVGYSGASPTDTQYF. The CDR3 DNA reads TGTGCCAGCAGCCAAGTTGGGTATAGCGGGGCTAGTCCCACAGATACGCAGTATTTT.

J is TRBJ1-1 and V is TRBV14; the D is unclear. The CDR3 sequence is 15 residues long. Germline V lookup: CDR1 SGHDN, CDR2 FVKESK. Deletions cut 0 bases from V and 4 bases from J, with 12 bases between. The CDR3 spells CASSQDGVVGTEAFF. CDR3 sequence (DNA): TGTGCCAGCAGCCAAGACGGGGTTGTGGGCACTGAAGCTTTCTTT.

The table lists this clone with a few counts. The chain recombines TRBV12-5 with TRBJ1-1; D unclear. V dropped 6 bases and J dropped 5 bases, with 19 bases sitting between them. Germline assignment: CDR1 LGHNT and CDR2 FRNRAP. The CDR3 spans 15 residues. The CDR3 here is CASGITGRAKTEAFF. CDR3 DNA: TGTGCTAGTGGCATAACCGGGAGGGCCAAAACTGAAGCTTTCTTT. The full variable domain, rest sourced from reference TRBV12-5 and TRBJ1-1, is DARVTQTPRHKVTEMGQEVTMRCQPILGHNTVFWYRQTMMQGLELLAYFRNRAPLDDSGMPKDRFSAEMPDATLATLKIQPSEPRDSAVYFCASGITGRAKTEAFFGQGTRLTVV.

This clone appeared a few times. V is TRBV2 and J is TRBJ1-4; no reliable D call. Trimming shortened V by 2 bases and J by 7 bases, and 20 bases separated the two germline ends. This CDR3 has 17 amino acids. Looked up from germline, CDR1 is SNHLY and CDR2 is FYNNEI. CDR3 region: CASSESLDGQTPEKLFF. Written as DNA, the CDR3 is TGTGCCAGCAGTGAATCTCTTGATGGGCAGACGCCTGAAAAACTGTTTTTT.

This clone has just one count. The chain couples TRBV6-1 to TRBJ1-1; no clear D gene. Trimming cost V 5 bases and J 6 bases, with 4 bases left between them. In germline, CDR1 is MNHNS, CDR2 SASEGT. The CDR3 runs to 10 residues. DNA for the CDR3: TGTGCCAGCAGTCTCGCTGAAGCTTTCTTT. It is translated as CASSLAEAFF.

V is TRBV5-6 and J is TRBJ2-4, with D perhaps matching TRBD1 (5 bases). Germline CDR1 reads SGHDT; CDR2 reads YYEEEE. There are 15 residues in the CDR3. Trimming left V 3 bases short and J 8 bases short, with 18 bases between. The CDR3 sequence: CASSWQGKKVHIQYF. As DNA, the CDR3 is TGTGCCAGCAGCTGGCAGGGAAAGAAGGTGCACATTCAGTACTTC.

The chain recombines TRBV2 with TRBJ2-1, with 10 bases matching TRBD1. After removal of 8 bases from V and 7 bases from J, the junction contained 11 bases not matched to a gene. CDR1 SNHLY and CDR2 FYNNEI come from the germline V gene. The CDR3 extends over 15 amino acids. CDR3 sequence reads: CASDCGTGDNNEQFF. The DNA of the CDR3 is TGTGCCAGCGATTGCGGGACAGGGGATAATAATGAGCAGTTCTTC. Drawing the rest from reference TRBV2 and TRBJ2-1, the complete variable domain is EPEVTQTPSHQVTQMGQEVILRCVPISNHLYFYWYRQILGQKVEFLVSFYNNEISEKSEIFDDQFSVERPDGSNFTLKIRSTKLEDSAMYFCASDCGTGDNNEQFFGPGTRLTVL.